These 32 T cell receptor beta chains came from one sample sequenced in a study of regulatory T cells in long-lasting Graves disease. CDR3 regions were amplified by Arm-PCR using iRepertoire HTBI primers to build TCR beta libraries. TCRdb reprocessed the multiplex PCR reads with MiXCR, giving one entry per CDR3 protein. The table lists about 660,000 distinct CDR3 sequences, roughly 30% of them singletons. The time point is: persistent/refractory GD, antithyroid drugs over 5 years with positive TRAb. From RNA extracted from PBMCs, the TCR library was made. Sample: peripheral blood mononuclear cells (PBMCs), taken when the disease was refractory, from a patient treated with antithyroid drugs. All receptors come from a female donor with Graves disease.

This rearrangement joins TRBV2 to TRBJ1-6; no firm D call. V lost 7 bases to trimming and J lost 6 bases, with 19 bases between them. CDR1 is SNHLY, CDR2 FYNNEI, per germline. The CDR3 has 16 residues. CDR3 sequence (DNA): TGTGCCAGCATTCGTTCTCCTTTCAGGAGTAATTCACCCCTCCACTTT. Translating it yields CASIRSPFRSNSPLHF.

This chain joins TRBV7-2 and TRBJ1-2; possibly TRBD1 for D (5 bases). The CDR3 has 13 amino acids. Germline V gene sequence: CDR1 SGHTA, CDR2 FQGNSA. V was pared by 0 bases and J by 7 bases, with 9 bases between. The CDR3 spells CASSLAGRVGYTF. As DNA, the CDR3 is TGTGCCAGCAGCTTAGCGGGCAGGGTTGGCTACACCTTC.

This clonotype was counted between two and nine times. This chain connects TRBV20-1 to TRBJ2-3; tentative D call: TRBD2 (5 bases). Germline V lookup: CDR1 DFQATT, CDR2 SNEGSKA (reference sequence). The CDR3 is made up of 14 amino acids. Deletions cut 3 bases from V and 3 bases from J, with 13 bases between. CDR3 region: CSASSGILTDTQYF. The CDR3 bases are TGCAGTGCTAGCTCCGGGATTCTGACAGATACGCAGTATTTT.

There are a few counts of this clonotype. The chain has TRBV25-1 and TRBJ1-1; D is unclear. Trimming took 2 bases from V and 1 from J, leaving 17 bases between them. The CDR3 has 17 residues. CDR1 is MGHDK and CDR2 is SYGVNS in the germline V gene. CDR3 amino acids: CASSEADPRRGNTEAFF. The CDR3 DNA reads TGTGCCAGCAGTGAAGCCGACCCTCGTCGAGGGAACACTGAAGCTTTCTTT.

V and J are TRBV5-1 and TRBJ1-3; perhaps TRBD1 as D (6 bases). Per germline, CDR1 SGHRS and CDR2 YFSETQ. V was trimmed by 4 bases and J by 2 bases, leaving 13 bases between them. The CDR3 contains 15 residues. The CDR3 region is CASSPRGGPGNTIYF. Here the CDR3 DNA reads TGCGCCAGCAGCCCCAGGGGTGGGCCTGGAAACACCATATATTTT.

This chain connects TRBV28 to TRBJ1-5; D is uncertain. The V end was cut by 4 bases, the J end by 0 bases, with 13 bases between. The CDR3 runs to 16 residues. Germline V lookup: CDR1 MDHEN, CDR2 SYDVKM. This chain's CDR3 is CASSSSPDGSNQPQHF. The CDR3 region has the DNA TGTGCCAGCAGTTCCTCCCCCGACGGTAGCAATCAGCCCCAGCATTTT.

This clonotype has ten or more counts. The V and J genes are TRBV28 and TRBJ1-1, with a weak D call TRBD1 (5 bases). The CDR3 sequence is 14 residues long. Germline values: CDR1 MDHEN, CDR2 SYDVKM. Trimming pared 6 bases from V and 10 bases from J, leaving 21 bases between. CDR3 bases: TGTGCCAGCAGCCAGGGACCTGTGAGGTCCAGAGCTTTCTTT. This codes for CASSQGPVRSRAFF.

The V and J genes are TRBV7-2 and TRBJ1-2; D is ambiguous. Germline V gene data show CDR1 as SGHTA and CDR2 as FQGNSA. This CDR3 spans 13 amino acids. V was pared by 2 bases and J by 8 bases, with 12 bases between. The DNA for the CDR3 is TGTGCCAGCAGCTTAAAGGTCGCTGGCGGCTACACCTTC. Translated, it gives CASSLKVAGGYTF.

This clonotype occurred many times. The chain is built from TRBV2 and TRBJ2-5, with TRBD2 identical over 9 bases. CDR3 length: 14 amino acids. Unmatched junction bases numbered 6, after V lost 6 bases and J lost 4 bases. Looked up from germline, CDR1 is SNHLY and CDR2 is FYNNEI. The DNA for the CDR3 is TGTGCCAGCAGATTAGCGGGAGTGCCAGAGACCCAGTACTTC. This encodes CASRLAGVPETQYF.

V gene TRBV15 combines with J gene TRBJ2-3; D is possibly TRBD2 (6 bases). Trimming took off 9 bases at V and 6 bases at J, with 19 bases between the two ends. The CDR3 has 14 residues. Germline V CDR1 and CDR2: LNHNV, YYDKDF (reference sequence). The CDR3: CATRGAGLLDTQYF. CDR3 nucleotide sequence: TGTGCCACGAGAGGAGCGGGTCTCCTGGATACGCAGTATTTT.

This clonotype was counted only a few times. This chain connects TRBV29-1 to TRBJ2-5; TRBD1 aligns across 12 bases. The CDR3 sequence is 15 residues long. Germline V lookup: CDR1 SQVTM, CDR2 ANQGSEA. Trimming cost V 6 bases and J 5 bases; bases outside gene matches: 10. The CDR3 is CSVAGTGGARETQYF. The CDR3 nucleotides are TGCAGCGTAGCCGGGACAGGGGGCGCGAGGGAGACCCAGTACTTC.

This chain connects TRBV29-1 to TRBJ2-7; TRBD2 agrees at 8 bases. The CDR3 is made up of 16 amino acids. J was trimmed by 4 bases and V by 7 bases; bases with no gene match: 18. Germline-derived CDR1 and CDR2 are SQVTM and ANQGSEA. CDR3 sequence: CSALTAAAGAPYEQYF. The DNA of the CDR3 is TGCAGCGCCCTGACTGCGGCAGCGGGAGCGCCTTACGAGCAGTACTTC.

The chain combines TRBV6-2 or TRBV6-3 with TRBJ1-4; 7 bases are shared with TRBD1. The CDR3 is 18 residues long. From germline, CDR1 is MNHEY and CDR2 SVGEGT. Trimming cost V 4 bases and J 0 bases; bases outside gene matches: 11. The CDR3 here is CASSFTGTASATNEKLFF. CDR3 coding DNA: TGTGCCAGCAGTTTTACCGGGACAGCCTCTGCAACTAATGAAAAACTGTTTTTT.

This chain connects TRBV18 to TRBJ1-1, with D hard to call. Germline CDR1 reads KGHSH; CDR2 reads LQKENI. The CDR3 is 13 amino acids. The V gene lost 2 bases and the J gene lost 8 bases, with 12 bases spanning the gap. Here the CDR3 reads CASSPAGYPEAFF. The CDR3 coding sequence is TGTGCCAGCTCACCAGCCGGGTACCCCGAAGCTTTCTTT. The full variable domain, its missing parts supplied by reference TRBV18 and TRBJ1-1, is NAGVMQNPRHLVRRRGQEARLRCSPMKGHSHVYWYRQLPEEGLKFMVYLQKENIIDESGMPKERFSAEFPKEGPSILRIQQVVRGDSAAYFCASSPAGYPEAFFGQGTRLTVV.

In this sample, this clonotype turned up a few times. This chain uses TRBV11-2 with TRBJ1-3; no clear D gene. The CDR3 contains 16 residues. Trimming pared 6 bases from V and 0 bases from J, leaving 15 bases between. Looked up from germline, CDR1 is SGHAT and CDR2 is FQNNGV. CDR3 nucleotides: TGTGCCAGCAGTTACAGTCTGTGGGGCTCTGGAAACACCATATATTTT. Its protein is CASSYSLWGSGNTIYF.

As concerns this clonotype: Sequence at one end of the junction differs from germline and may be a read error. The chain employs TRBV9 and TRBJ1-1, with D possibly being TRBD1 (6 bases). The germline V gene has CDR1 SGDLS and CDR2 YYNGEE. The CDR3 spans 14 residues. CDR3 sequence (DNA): TGTGCCAGTAGCGTACAGGGCTCGAACACTGAAGCTTTCTTT. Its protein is CASSVQGSNTEAFF.

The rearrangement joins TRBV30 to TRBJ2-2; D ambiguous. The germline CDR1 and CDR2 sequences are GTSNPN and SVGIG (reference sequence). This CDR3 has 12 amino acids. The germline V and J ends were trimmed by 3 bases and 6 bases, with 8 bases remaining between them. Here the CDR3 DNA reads TGTGCCTGGAGGGCCAGTTCCGGGGAGCTGTTTTTT. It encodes CAWRASSGELFF. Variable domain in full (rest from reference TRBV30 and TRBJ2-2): SQTIHQWPATLVQPVGSPLSLECTVEGTSNPNLYWYRQAAGRGLQLLFYSVGIGQISSEVPQNLSASRPQDRQFILSSKKLLLSDSGFYLCAWRASSGELFFGEGSRLTVL.

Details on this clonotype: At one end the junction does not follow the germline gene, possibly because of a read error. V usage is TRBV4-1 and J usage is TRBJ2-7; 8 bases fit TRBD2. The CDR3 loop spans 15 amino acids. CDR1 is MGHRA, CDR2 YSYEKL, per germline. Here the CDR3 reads CASSPAGTRIGEQYF. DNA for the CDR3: TGTGCCAGCAGCCCCGCCGGGACTAGAATAGGTGAGCAGTACTTC.

This CDR3 is CASTGTRNEKLFF. The CDR3 bases are TGCGCCAGTACCGGGACCCGGAATGAAAAACTGTTTTTT. The chain employs TRBV10-2 and TRBJ1-4; TRBD1 is a possible D gene (5 bases). This CDR3 spans 13 amino acids. Germline values: CDR1 WSHSY, CDR2 SAAADI. V was trimmed by 9 bases and J by 5 bases, leaving 13 bases between them.

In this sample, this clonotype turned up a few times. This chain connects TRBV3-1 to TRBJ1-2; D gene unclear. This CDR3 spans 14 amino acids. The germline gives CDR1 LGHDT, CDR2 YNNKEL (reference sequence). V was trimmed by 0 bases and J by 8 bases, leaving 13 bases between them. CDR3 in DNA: TGTGCCAGCAGCCAAGATCCAAAGGGCGGCGGCTACACCTTC. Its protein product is CASSQDPKGGGYTF.

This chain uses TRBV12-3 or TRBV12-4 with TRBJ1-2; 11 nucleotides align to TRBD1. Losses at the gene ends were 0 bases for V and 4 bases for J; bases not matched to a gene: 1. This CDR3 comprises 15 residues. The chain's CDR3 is CASSLADRGLYGYTF. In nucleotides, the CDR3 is TGTGCCAGCAGTTTAGCGGACAGGGGGCTCTATGGCTACACCTTC.

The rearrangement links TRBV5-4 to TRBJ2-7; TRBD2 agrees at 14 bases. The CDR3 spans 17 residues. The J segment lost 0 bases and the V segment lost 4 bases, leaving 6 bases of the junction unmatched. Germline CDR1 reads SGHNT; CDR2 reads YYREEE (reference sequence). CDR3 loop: CASSVGTSGRNSYEQYF. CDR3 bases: TGTGCCAGCAGCGTGGGGACTAGCGGGAGAAACTCCTACGAGCAGTACTTC.

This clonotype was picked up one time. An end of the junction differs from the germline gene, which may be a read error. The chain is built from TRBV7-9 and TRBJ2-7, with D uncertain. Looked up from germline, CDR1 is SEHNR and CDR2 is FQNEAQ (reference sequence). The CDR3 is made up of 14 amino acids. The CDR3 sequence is CASGLDGPTYEQYF. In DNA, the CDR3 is TGTGCCAGCGGCTTAGACGGTCCGACCTACGAGCAGTACTTC.

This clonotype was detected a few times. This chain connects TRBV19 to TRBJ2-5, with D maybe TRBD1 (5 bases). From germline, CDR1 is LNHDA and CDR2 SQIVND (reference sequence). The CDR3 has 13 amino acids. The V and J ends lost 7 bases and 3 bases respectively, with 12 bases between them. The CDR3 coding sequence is TGTGCCAGTAAGCCGACAGAAAAAGAGACCCAGTACTTC. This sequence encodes CASKPTEKETQYF.

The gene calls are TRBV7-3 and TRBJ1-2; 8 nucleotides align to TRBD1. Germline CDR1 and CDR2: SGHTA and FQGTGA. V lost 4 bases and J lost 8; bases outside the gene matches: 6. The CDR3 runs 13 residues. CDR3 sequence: CASSSSTGEGYTF. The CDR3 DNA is TGTGCCAGCAGCTCGTCGACAGGGGAAGGCTACACCTTC.

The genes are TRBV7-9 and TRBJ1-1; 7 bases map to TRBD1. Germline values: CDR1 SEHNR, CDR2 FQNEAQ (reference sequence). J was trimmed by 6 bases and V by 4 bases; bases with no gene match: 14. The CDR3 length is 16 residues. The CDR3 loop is CASSSGSKGADAEAFF. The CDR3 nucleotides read TGTGCCAGCAGCTCCGGTTCGAAGGGGGCCGACGCTGAAGCTTTCTTT.

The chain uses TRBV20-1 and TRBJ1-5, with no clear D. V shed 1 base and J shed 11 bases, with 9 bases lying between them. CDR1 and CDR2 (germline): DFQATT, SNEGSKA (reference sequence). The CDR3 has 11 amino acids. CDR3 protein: CSARASLTQHF. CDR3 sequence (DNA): TGCAGTGCTAGAGCCAGCCTGACCCAGCATTTT.

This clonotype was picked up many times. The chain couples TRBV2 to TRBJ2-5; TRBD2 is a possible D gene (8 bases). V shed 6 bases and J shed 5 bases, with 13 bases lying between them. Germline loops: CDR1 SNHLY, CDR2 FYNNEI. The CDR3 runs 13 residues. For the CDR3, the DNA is TGTGCCAGCAGATTAGCGGGACAGGAGACCCAGTACTTC. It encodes CASRLAGQETQYF.

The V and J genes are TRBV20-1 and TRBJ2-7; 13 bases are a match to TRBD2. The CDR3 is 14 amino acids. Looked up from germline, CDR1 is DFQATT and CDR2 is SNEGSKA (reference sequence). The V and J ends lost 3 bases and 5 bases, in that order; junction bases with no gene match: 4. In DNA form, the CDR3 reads TGCAGTGCTAGCTTACTAGCGGGAGGGGACGAGCAGTACTTC. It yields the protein CSASLLAGGDEQYF.

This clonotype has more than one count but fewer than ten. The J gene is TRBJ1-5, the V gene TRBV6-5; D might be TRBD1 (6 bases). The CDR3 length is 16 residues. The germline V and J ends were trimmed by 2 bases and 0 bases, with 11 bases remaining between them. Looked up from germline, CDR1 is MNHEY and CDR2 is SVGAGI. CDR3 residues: CASSYSQGYSNQPQHF. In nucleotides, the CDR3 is TGTGCCAGCAGTTACAGTCAGGGGTATAGCAATCAGCCCCAGCATTTT.

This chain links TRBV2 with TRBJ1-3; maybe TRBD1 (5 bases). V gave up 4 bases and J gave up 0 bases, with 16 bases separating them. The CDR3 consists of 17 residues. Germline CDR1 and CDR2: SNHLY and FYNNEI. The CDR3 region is CASSAGNAGFSGNTIYF. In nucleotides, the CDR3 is TGTGCCAGCAGTGCGGGCAATGCAGGGTTCTCTGGAAACACCATATATTTT.

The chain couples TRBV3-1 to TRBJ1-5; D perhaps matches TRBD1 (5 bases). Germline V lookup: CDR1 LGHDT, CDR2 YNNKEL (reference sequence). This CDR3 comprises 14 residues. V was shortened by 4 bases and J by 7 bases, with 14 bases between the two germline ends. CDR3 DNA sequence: TGTGCCAGCAGCCCGGGGAGAGGGGTACAGCCCCAGCATTTT. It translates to CASSPGRGVQPQHF.